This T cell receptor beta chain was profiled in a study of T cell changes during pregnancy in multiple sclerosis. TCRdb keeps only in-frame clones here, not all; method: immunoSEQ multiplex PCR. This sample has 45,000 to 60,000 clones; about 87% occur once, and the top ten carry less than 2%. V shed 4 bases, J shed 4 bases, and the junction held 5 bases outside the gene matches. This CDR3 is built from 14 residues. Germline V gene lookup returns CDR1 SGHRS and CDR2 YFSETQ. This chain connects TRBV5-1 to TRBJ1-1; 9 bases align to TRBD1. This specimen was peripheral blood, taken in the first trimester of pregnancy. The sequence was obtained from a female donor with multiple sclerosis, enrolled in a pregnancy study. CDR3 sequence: CASSLQTGGTEAFF. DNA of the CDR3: TGCGCCAGCAGCCTACAGACAGGGGGCACTGAAGCTTTCTTT. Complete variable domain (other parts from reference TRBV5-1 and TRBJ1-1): KAGVTQTPRYLIKTRGQQVTLSCSPISGHRSVSWYQQTPGQGLQFLFEYFSETQRNKGNFPGRFSGRQFSNSRSEMNVSTLELGDSALYLCASSLQTGGTEAFFGQGTRLTVV.